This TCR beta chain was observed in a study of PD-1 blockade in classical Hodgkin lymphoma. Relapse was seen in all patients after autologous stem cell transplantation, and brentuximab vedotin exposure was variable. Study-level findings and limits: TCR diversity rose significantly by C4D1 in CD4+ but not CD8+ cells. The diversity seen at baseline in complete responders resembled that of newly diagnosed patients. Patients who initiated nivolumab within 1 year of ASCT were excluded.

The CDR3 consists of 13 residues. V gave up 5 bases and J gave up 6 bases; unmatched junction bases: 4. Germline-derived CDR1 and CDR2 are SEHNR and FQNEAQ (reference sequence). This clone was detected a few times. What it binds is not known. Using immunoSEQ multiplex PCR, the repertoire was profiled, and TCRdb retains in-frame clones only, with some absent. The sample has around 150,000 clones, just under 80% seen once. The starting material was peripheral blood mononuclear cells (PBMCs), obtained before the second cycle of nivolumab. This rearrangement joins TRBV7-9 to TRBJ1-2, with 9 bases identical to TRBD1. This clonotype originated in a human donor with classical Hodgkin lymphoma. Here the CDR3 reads CASSRTGDDGYTF. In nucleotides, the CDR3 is TGTGCCAGCAGCCGGACAGGGGATGATGGCTACACCTTC.